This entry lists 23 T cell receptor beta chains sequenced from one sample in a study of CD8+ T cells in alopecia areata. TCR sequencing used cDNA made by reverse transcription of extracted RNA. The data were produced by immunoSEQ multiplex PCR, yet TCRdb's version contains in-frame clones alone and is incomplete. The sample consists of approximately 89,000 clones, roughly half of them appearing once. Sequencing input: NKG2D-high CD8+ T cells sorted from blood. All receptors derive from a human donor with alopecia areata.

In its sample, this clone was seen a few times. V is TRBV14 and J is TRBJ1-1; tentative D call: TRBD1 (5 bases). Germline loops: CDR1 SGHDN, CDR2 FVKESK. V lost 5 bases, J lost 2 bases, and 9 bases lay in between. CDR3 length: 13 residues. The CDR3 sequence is CASSSDRNTEAFF. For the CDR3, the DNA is TGTGCCAGCAGCTCCGACAGAAACACTGAAGCTTTCTTT.

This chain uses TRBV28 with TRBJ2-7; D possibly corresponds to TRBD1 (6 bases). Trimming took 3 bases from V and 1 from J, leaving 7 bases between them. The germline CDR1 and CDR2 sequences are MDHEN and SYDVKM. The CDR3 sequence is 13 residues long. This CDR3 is CASSLQGSYEQYF. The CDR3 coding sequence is TGTGCCAGCAGTTTGCAGGGGTCCTACGAGCAGTACTTC.

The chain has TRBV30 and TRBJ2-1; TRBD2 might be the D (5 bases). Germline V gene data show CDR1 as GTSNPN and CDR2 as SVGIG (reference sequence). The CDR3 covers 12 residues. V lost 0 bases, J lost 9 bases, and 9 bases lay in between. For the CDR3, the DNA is TGTGCCTGGAGTGTAAGGGCGGGTGAGCAGTTCTTC. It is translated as CAWSVRAGEQFF.

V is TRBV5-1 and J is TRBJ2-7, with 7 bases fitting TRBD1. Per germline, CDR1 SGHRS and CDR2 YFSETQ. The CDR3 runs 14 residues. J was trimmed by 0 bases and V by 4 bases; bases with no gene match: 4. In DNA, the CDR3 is TGCGCCAGCAGCCCGACAGGGTACTCCTACGAGCAGTACTTC. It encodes CASSPTGYSYEQYF.

CDR3 in amino acids: CASSSGGPPNEQFF. CDR3 sequence (DNA): TGTGCCAGCAGTTCGGGGGGACCCCCCAATGAGCAGTTCTTC. The chain couples TRBV2 to TRBJ2-1; TRBD2 aligns across 7 bases. CDR1 is SNHLY and CDR2 is FYNNEI in the germline V gene. V was pared by 5 bases and J by 6 bases, with 7 bases of the junction left unmatched. CDR3 size: 14 residues.

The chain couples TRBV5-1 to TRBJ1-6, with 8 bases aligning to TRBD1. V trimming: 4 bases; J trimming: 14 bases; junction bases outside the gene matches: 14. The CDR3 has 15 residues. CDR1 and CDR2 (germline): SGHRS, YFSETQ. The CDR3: CASSPAYTGGRTLHF. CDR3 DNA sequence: TGCGCCAGCAGCCCGGCGTACACAGGGGGGCGCACCCTCCACTTT.

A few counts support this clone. The CDR3 sequence is CASSYQERQYF. The CDR3, as DNA: TGTGCCAGCAGTTATCAAGAGCGGCAGTACTTC. The chain has TRBV6-6 and TRBJ2-7; D call uncertain. Germline V gene data show CDR1 as MNHNY and CDR2 as SVGAGI (reference sequence). The CDR3 has 11 residues. V lost 3 bases and J lost 9, with 9 bases in between.

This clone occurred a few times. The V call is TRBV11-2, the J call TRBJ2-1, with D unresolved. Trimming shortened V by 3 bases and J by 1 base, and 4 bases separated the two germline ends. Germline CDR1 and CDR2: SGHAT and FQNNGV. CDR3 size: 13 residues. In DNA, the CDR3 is TGTGCCAGCAGCTTGGGATCCTACAATGAGCAGTTCTTC. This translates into CASSLGSYNEQFF. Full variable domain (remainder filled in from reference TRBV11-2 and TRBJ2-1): EAGVAQSPRYKIIEKRQSVAFWCNPISGHATLYWYQQILGQGPKLLIQFQNNGVVDDSQLPKDRFSAERLKGVDSTLKIQPAKLEDSAVYLCASSLGSYNEQFFGPGTRLTVL.

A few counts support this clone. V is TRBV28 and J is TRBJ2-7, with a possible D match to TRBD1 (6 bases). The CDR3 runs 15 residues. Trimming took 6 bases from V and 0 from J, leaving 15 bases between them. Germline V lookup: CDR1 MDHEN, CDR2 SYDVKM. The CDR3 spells CASSPGQPLSYEQYF. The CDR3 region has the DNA TGTGCCAGCAGCCCCGGACAGCCCCTCTCCTACGAGCAGTACTTC.

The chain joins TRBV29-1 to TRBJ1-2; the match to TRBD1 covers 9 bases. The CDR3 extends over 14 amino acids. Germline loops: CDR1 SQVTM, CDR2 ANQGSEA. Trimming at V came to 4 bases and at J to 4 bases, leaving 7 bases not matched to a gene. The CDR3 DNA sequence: TGCAGCGTTGGGGACAGGGAGGCCTTCTATGGCTACACCTTC. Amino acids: CSVGDREAFYGYTF.

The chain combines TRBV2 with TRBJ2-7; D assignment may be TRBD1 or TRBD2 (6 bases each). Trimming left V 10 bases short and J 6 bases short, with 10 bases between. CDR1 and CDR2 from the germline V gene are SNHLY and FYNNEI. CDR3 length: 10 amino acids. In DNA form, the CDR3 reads TGTGCCACCAAGGGGGGCGAGCAGTACTTC. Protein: CATKGGEQYF.

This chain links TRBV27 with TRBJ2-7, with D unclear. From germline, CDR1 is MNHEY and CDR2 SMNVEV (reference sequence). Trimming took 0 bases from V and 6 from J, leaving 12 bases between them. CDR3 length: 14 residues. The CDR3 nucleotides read TGTGCCAGCAGTTTATCGGGCGAGATAGGCGAGCAGTACTTC. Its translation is CASSLSGEIGEQYF.

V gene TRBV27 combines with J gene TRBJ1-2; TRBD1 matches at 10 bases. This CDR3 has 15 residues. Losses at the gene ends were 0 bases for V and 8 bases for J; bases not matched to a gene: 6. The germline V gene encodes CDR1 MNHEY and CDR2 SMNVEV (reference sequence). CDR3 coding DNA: TGTGCCAGCAGTTTATCAGGGGGGACAGGGGAGGGCTACACCTTC. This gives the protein CASSLSGGTGEGYTF.

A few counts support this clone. The CDR3 nucleotides read TGCAGCGTTATAAGCGGGAGATACAATGAGCAGTTCTTC. Protein product: CSVISGRYNEQFF. The rearrangement joins TRBV29-1 to TRBJ2-1; 8 bases are a match to TRBD2. This CDR3 is built from 13 residues. The V and J ends lost 5 bases and 4 bases, in that order; junction bases with no gene match: 4. Germline V gene lookup returns CDR1 SQVTM and CDR2 ANQGSEA.

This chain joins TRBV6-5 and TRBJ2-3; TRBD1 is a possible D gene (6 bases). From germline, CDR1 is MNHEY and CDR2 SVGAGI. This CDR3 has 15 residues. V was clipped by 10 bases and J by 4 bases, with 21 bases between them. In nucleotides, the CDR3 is TGTGCCACCTTGGGTAGGGGGTATGACGCAGATACGCAGTATTTT. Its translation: CATLGRGYDADTQYF.

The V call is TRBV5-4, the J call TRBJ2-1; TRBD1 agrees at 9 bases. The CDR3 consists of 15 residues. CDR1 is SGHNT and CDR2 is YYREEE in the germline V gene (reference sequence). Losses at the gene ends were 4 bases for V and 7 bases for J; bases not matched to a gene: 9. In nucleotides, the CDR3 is TGTGCCAGCAGCGTACCGGGACAGGGTAGAAATGAGCAGTTCTTC. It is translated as CASSVPGQGRNEQFF. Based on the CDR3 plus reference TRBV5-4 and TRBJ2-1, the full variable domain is ETGVTQSPTHLIKTRGQQVTLRCSSQSGHNTVSWYQQALGQGPQFIFQYYREEENGRGNFPPRFSGLQFPNYSSELNVNALELDDSALYLCASSVPGQGRNEQFFGPGTRLTVL.

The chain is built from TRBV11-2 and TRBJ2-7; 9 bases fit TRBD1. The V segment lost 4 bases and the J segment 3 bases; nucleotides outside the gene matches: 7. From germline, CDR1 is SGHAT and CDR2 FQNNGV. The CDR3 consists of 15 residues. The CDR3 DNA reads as TGTGCCAGCAGCTCCCCCGGGACAGGGAACTACGAGCAGTACTTC. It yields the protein CASSSPGTGNYEQYF.

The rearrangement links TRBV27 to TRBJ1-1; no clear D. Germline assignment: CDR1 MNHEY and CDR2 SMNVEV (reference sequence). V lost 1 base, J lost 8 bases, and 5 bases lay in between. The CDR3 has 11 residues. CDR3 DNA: TGTGCCAGCAGTTTATTGGGGGAAGCTTTCTTT. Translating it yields CASSLLGEAFF.

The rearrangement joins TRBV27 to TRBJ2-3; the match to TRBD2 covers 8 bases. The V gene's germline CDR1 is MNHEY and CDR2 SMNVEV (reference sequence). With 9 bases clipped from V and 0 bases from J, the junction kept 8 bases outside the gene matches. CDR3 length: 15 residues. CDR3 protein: CASTVAGPSTDTQYF. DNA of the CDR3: TGTGCCAGTACTGTAGCGGGACCTAGCACAGATACGCAGTATTTT.

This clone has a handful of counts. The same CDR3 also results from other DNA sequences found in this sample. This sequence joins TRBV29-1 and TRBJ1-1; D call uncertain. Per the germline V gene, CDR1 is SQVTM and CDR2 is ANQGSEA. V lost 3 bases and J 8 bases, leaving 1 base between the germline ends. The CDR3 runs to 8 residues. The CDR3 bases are TGCAGCGTTGACGAAGCTTTCTTT. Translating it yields CSVDEAFF.

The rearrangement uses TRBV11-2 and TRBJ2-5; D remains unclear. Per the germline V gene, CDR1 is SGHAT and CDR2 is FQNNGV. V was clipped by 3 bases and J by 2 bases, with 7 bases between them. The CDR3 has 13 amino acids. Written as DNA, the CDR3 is TGTGCCAGCAGCTTTGGCAGACAAGAGACCCAGTACTTC. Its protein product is CASSFGRQETQYF.

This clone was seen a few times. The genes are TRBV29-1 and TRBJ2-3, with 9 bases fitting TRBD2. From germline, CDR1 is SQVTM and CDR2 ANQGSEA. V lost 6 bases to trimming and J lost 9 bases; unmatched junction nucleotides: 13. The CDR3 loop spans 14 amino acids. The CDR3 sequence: CSVTSGPGVGTQYF. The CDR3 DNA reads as TGCAGCGTGACTAGCGGCCCAGGGGTGGGGACGCAGTATTTT.

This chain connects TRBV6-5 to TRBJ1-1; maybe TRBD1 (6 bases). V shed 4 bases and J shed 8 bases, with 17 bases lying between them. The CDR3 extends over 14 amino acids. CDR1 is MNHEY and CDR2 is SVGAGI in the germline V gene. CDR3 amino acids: CASSWGPTTLEAFF. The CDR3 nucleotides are TGTGCCAGCAGTTGGGGGCCAACAACACTCGAAGCTTTCTTT.